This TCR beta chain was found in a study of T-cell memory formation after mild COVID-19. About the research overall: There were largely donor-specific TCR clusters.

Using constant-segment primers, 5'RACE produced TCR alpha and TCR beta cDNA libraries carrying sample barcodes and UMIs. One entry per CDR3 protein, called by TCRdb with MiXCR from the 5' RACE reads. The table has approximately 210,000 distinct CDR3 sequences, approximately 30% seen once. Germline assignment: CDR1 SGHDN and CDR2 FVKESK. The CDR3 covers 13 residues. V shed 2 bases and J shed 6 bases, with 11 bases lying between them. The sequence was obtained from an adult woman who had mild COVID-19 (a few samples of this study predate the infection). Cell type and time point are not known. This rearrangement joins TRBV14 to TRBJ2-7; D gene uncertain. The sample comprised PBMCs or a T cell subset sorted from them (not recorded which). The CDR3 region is CASSQNTLGEQYF. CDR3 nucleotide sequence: TGTGCCAGCAGCCAAAACACGCTGGGCGAGCAGTACTTC. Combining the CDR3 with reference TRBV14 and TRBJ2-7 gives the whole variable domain EAGVTQFPSHSVIEKGQTVTLRCDPISGHDNLYWYRRVMGKEIKFLLHFVKESKQDESGMPNNRFLAERTGGTYSTLKVQPAELEDSGVYFCASSQNTLGEQYFGPGTRLTVT.